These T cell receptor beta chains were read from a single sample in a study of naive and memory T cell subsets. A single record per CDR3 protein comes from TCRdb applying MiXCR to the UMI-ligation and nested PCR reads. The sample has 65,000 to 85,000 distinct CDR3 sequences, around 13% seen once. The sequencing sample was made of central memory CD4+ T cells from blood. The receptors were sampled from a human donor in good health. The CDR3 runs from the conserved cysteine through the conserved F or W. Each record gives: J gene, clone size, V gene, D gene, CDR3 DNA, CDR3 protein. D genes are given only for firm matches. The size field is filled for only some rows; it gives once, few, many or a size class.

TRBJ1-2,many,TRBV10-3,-,TGTGCCATCAGTGATAGTACAGGGCCCATTGGCTACACCTTC,CAISDSTGPIGYTF
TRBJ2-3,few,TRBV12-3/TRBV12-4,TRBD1,TGTGCCAGCAGTCCCGGGACAGGGAAAACAGATACGCAGTATTTT,CASSPGTGKTDTQYF
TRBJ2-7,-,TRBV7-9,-,TGTGCCAGCAGCCGTGACCTCTACGAGCAGTACTTC,CASSRDLYEQYF
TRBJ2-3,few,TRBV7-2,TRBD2,TGTGCCAGCAGCCGGTCGAGCGGGAGCCTCGGCACAGATACGCAGTATTTT,CASSRSSGSLGTDTQYF
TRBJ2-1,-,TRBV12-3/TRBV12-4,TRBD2,TGTGCCAGCAGTTTCGGCACTAGCGGGACGGACAATGAGCAGTTCTTC,CASSFGTSGTDNEQFF
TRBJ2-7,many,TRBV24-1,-,TGTGCCACCAGCTCAGTCCCCCACGAGCAGTACTTC,CATSSVPHEQYF
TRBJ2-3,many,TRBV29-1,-,TGCAGCGTTCCCCCCGGGGTTAGCACAGATACGCAGTATTTT,CSVPPGVSTDTQYF
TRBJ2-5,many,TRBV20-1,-,TGCAGTGCTATGACTAGTTTCCAAGAGACCCAGTACTTC,CSAMTSFQETQYF
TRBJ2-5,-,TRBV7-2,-,TGTGCCAGCAGCTTAGCGGAAAGGAGTAGCGGGACCCAGTACTTC,CASSLAERSSGTQYF
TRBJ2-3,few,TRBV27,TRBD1,TGTGCCAGCAGTTTCGGACAGGGGCTCCCCACGCAGTATTTT,CASSFGQGLPTQYF
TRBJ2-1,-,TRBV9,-,TGTGCCAGCAGCGTAGACCTGGGAGAGGGGAATGAGCAGTTCTTC,CASSVDLGEGNEQFF
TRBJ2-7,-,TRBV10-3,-,TGTGCCATCAGTGACCCGAGAGGGATACACTACGAGCAGTACTTC,CAISDPRGIHYEQYF
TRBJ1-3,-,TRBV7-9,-,TGTGCCAGCAGCTTAGATAGGACGGCGAGCTCTGGAAACACCATATATTTT,CASSLDRTASSGNTIYF
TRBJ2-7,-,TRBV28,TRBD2,TGTGCCAGCAGTTTGAGCGGGAGTCGCTCCTACGAGCAGTACTTC,CASSLSGSRSYEQYF
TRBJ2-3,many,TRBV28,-,TGTGCCAGCAGCCCAACCAGGCCCCCGGGGGAGCAGTATTTT,CASSPTRPPGEQYF
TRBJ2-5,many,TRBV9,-,TGTGCCAGCAGCCCCCGGGACGGAGGGTTGCGAGAGACCCAGTACTTC,CASSPRDGGLRETQYF
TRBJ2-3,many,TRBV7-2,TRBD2,TGTGCCAGCAGCTTAGATATTAGCGGGGGCACAGATACGCAGTATTTT,CASSLDISGGTDTQYF
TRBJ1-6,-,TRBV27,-,TGTGCCAGCAGTTTGGGAGCGGGGAATTCACCCCTCCACTTT,CASSLGAGNSPLHF
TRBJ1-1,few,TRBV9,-,TGTGCCAGCAGCCCTAGTGGCAGGGTGAACACTGAAGCTTTCTTT,CASSPSGRVNTEAFF
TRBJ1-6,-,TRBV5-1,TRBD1,TGCGCCAGCAGCCCGGGGGACAGGGAATTTTCACCCCTCCACTTT,CASSPGDREFSPLHF
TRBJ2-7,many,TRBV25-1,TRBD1,TGTGCCAGCAGGGGACAGGGGGCGGACGAGCAGTACTTC,CASRGQGADEQYF
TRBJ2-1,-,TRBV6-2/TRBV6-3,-,TGTGCCAGCAGCCGAGGACTCTTTGAGCAGTTCTTC,CASSRGLFEQFF
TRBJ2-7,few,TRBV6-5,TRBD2,TGTGCCAGCAGTTACTCGGCCGGGAGGGCCTACGAGCAGTACTTC,CASSYSAGRAYEQYF
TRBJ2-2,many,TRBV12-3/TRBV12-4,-,TGTGCCAGCAGACGGAGCCCCCTGGGTACCGGGGAGCTGTTTTTT,CASRRSPLGTGELFF
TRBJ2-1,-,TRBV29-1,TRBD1,TGCAGCGTCTGGGGGGGACAGGGGTACAATGAGCAGTTCTTC,CSVWGGQGYNEQFF
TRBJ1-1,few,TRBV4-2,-,TGTGCCAGCAGCCAAGGCGTCGGGGGGGCCACTGAAGCTTTCTTT,CASSQGVGGATEAFF
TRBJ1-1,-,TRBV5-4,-,TGTGCCAGCAGCCAGGATCCAGGGTCGAACACTGAAGCTTTCTTT,CASSQDPGSNTEAFF
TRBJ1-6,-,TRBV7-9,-,TGTGCCAGCAGCTTAGCGGTTCCCCGAGAAAATTCACCCCTCCACTTT,CASSLAVPRENSPLHF
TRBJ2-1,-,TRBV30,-,TGTGCCTGGTTGAGGGGAACCCCCTACAATGAGCAGTTCTTC,CAWLRGTPYNEQFF
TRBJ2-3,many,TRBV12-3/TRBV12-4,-,TGTGCCAGCAGTTTGGCAGATACGCAGTATTTT,CASSLADTQYF
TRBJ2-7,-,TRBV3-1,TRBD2,TGTGCCAGCAGCCTGACTAGCGGGAGAGAGCAGTACTTC,CASSLTSGREQYF
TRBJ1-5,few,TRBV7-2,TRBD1,TGTGCCAGCAGCCCCGGGACAGGCCCCAGTCAGCCCCAGCATTTT,CASSPGTGPSQPQHF
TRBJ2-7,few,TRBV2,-,TGTGCCAGCAGTGAAGGGGCAGGGTTTTCCTACGAGCAGTACTTC,CASSEGAGFSYEQYF
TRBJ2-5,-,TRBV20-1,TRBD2,TGCAGTGCTGGACTAGCGGGAGTTATGGTGACCCAGTACTTC,CSAGLAGVMVTQYF
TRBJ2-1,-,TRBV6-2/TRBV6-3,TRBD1,TGTGCCAGCACCACGGACAGGGCTCGCCGGGGCGAAAATGAGCAGTTCTTC,CASTTDRARRGENEQFF
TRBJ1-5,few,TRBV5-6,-,TGTGCCAGCAGCTTGGACGGGAAGGGCGGCAATCAGCCCCAGCATTTT,CASSLDGKGGNQPQHF
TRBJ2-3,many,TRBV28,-,TGTGCCAGCAAGGCGGGAAGCACAGATACGCAGTATTTT,CASKAGSTDTQYF
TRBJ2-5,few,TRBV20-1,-,TGCAGTGCTAAGCTCCCAGGGGGGCAAGAGACCCAGTACTTC,CSAKLPGGQETQYF
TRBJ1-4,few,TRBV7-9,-,TGTGCCAGCAGCCGGGACGCTAATGAAAAACTGTTTTTT,CASSRDANEKLFF
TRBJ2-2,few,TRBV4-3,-,TGCGCCAGCAGCCCCGGTTCTAACACCGGGGAGCTGTTTTTT,CASSPGSNTGELFF
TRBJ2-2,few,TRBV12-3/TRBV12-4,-,TGTGCCAGCAGTTTAAGGGGAACCGGGGAGCTGTTTTTT,CASSLRGTGELFF